This is a list of T cell receptor beta chains from one sample in a study of blood T cell repertoires in COVID-19. The assay was immunoSEQ multiplex PCR, and TCRdb's table has in-frame clones only and misses some. The data hold some 200,000 clones, with approximately 90% observed a single time. Specimen: peripheral blood. The receptors originated from a man aged 50 to 60 with COVID-19, enrolled during active disease. Both conserved end residues are part of each CDR3. D genes are given only for firm matches. Size is stated for part of the rows, as once, few or many counts, or as a class when the clone is expanded.

size | J | D | V | DNA | CDR3
once | TRBJ2-5 | . | TRBV18 | TGTGCCAGCTCACCGGAGGGGGAGACCCAGTACTTC | CASSPEGETQYF
many | TRBJ2-7 | TRBD1 | TRBV5-6 | TGTGCCAGCAGCTTGGCGCAGGGGGCTTACGAGCAGTACTTC | CASSLAQGAYEQYF
. | TRBJ2-7 | . | TRBV6-5 | TGTGCCAGCAGTTATTCTGGCGGGGTTCCCTACGAGCAGTACTTC | CASSYSGGVPYEQYF
. | TRBJ1-4 | . | TRBV18 | TGTGCCAGCTCACCCGCAGGTCAGGGGAATGAAAAACTGTTTTTT | CASSPAGQGNEKLFF
. | TRBJ2-1 | TRBD2 | TRBV9 | TGTGCCAGCAGCACGCGGGAGGGCCCTCGGAATGAGCAGTTCTTC | CASSTREGPRNEQFF
once | TRBJ2-5 | TRBD1 | TRBV29-1 | TGCAGCGTCGGACAGGGGGCAATCCAAGAGACCCAGTACTTC | CSVGQGAIQETQYF
. | TRBJ2-7 | TRBD2 | TRBV18 | TGTGCCAGCTCACCCTTCGGCCTAGCGGGAGACGACGAGCAGTACTTC | CASSPFGLAGDDEQYF
. | TRBJ2-2 | TRBD1 | TRBV23-1 | TGCGCCAGCAGGCGGACAGGACCGAACACCGGGGAGCTGTTTTTT | CASRRTGPNTGELFF
. | TRBJ2-2 | . | TRBV9 | TGTGCCAGCAGCGTAGGGGAAGGGTTTAGCGGCAACACCGGGGAGCTGTTTTTT | CASSVGEGFSGNTGELFF
. | TRBJ1-5 | . | TRBV19 | TGTGCCAGTAGTATCCGGGGGGCGAGGAACAATCAGCCCCAGCATTTT | CASSIRGARNNQPQHF
. | TRBJ2-1 | . | TRBV24-1 | TGTGCCACCAGTGACGGGGATGAGCAGTTCTTC | CATSDGDEQFF
. | TRBJ2-3 | . | TRBV7-2 | TGTGCCAGCAGCTTAGATGTGGGCAAGGATACGCAGTATTTT | CASSLDVGKDTQYF
. | TRBJ2-5 | TRBD2 | TRBV20-1 | TGCAGTGCTAGTTGGCTAGCGGGAGTCAAGGGAGAGACCCAGTACTTC | CSASWLAGVKGETQYF
. | TRBJ1-2 | . | TRBV5-4 | TGTGCCAGCAGCCTCGAGGGCGCATCGTTTGGCTACACCTTC | CASSLEGASFGYTF
. | TRBJ1-1 | TRBD1 | TRBV13 | TGTGCCAGCAGCTTAGCGACAGGGGCGAAGAATACTGAAGCTTTCTTT | CASSLATGAKNTEAFF
. | TRBJ2-7 | . | TRBV21-1 | TGTGCCAGCAGCAAAGTAGAGGCTAGCAGGTACGAGCAGTACTTC | CASSKVEASRYEQYF
. | TRBJ1-2 | TRBD1 | TRBV18 | TGTGCCAGCTCACCAGGAGACAGGGGGATTAAGTATGGCTACACCTTC | CASSPGDRGIKYGYTF
. | TRBJ2-1 | TRBD1 | TRBV24-1 | TGTGCCACCACCGGGACAGCTGACAATGAGCAGTTCTTC | CATTGTADNEQFF
. | TRBJ2-2 | TRBD2 | TRBV5-6 | TGTGCCAGCAGCTTGTTTGTCAGACTAGCGCCTTCGAACACCGGGGAGCTGTTTTTT | CASSLFVRLAPSNTGELFF
. | TRBJ2-7 | . | TRBV6-1 | TGTGCCAGCAGTGAAATTAGTATCTACGAGCAGTACTTC | CASSEISIYEQYF
. | TRBJ1-6 | . | TRBV2 | TGTGCCAGCAGTCCTGGACGGGGGAGATCACCCCTCCACTTT | CASSPGRGRSPLHF
. | TRBJ1-2 | . | TRBV9 | TGTGCCAGCAGCGCCACCACATACGCGGGATATGGCTACACCTTC | CASSATTYAGYGYTF
. | TRBJ1-2 | . | TRBV27 | TGTGCCAGCAGTTTCGAGGGGCCGGAAATCGACTCCGGACAGAACTATGGCTACACCTTC | CASSFEGPEIDSGQNYGYTF
. | TRBJ2-1 | TRBD2 | TRBV9 | TGTGCCAGCAGCCCCATCGGGGGGGGGTACAATGAGCAGTTCTTC | CASSPIGGGYNEQFF
once | TRBJ2-3 | TRBD2 | TRBV5-4 | TGTGCCAGCAGCTTGGCCGGGGACTACACAGATACGCAGTATTTT | CASSLAGDYTDTQYF
. | TRBJ1-5 | TRBD1 | TRBV12-5 | TGTGCTAGCAATACGGAGACAGGGACTTATAGCAATCAGCCCCAGCATTTT | CASNTETGTYSNQPQHF